Included here is one TCR beta chain sequence, with context. The data originate from a study of control samples from healthy donors and cancer patients. The table came from immunoSEQ multiplex PCR; TCRdb's copy has only in-frame clones and leaves some out. The sample lists roughly 150,000 clones; around 88% were seen once. Sequencing used blood. This TCR derives from a man between 18 and 29 years old in good health.

CDR3 nucleotide sequence: TGTGCCAGTAGTATCCAGGGATTGAACACTGAAGCTTTCTTT. Its protein is CASSIQGLNTEAFF. The rearrangement links TRBV19 to TRBJ1-1; the D gene is possibly TRBD1 (5 bases). This CDR3 spans 14 amino acids. CDR1 LNHDA and CDR2 SQIVND come from the germline V gene (reference sequence). Trimming removed 3 bases from V and 0 bases from J, with 8 bases in between.